This is a list of T cell receptor beta chains from one sample in a study of shared clonotypes between healthy human individuals. The table came from immunoSEQ multiplex PCR; TCRdb's copy has only in-frame clones and leaves some out. The sample contains about 2 million clones, less than 95% of which appear only once. Source material: naive CD8+ T cells sorted from blood. These receptors were obtained from a man aged 18 to 35 in good health. The CDR3 runs from the conserved cysteine through the conserved F or W. D genes are given only for firm matches. For some rows the clone size is stated as once, few or many, or as a class when expanded; others skip it.

cdr3_nt cdr3_aa j_call v_call d_call clone_size
TGTGCCAGCAGGCCAAAGACAGTCAACCCCAGCACAGATACGCAGTATTTT CASRPKTVNPSTDTQYF TRBJ2-3 TRBV27 - -
TGCGCCAGCCGGGACAGCACAGATACGCAGTATTTT CASRDSTDTQYF TRBJ2-3 TRBV10-1 - -
TGTGCCAGCAGCCAATGGACAGGGGGTCAGTACATTCAGTACTTC CASSQWTGGQYIQYF TRBJ2-4 TRBV4-2 TRBD1 -
TGTGCCAGTAGTCTAAGACTAGCGGGAGTCTACAATGAGCAGTTCTTC CASSLRLAGVYNEQFF TRBJ2-1 TRBV19 TRBD2 -
TGTGCCAGCAGTTACTCGGTAGAGACCTACGAGCAGTACTTC CASSYSVETYEQYF TRBJ2-7 TRBV6-5 - -
TGTGCCAGCAGCTTAGGATCCCTGAGAGACGAGCAGTACTTC CASSLGSLRDEQYF TRBJ2-7 TRBV13 - -
TGTGCCTGGAGTACTTTCTTACCGGGACAGCTCTACAATGAGCAGTTCTTC CAWSTFLPGQLYNEQFF TRBJ2-1 TRBV30 TRBD1 -
TGTGCCAGCAGTCGGGACAGGGGCTACGAGCAGTACTTC CASSRDRGYEQYF TRBJ2-7 TRBV7-9 TRBD1 -
TGTGCCAGCAGCTTGACGACAGGTTATCAGCCCCAGCATTTT CASSLTTGYQPQHF TRBJ1-5 TRBV5-6 - -
TGCAGCGTTGAACAGCCGGGCGGCGGGGAGCTGTTTTTT CSVEQPGGGELFF TRBJ2-2 TRBV29-1 - once
TGTGCCAGCAGCTCCGGACAGGGGGCTCCCGGCGAGCAGTACTTC CASSSGQGAPGEQYF TRBJ2-7 TRBV7-8 TRBD1 -
TGTGCCAGCAGTTACTCTAGCGGGGAGAGCTCCTACGAGCAGTACTTC CASSYSSGESSYEQYF TRBJ2-7 TRBV27 TRBD2 -
TGCGCCAGCAGCCAAGATCGGACAACGACAGGGGAGAATGAAAAACTGTTTTTT CASSQDRTTTGENEKLFF TRBJ1-4 TRBV4-1 TRBD1 -
TGTGCCAGCAGCGTTTACGACGGTAATCTAGGGGAGACCCAGTACTTC CASSVYDGNLGETQYF TRBJ2-5 TRBV9 - -
TGTGCCAGTAGTCTACAGGGGGCGGACGAAAAACTGTTTTTT CASSLQGADEKLFF TRBJ1-4 TRBV19 TRBD1 -
TGCGCCAGCAGCCCGGGACTAGCGGGTGGGGATGAGCAGTTCTTC CASSPGLAGGDEQFF TRBJ2-1 TRBV4-1 TRBD2 -
TGTGCCAGCAGTTACTCTACAGGGGTCCGTAATGAGCAGTTCTTC CASSYSTGVRNEQFF TRBJ2-1 TRBV6-5 TRBD1 once
TGTGCCAGCAGCTTAGCCGGGACAGAGAATTATGGCTACACCTTC CASSLAGTENYGYTF TRBJ1-2 TRBV7-9 TRBD1 -
TGTGCCAGCAGCGCAGGGGATGACTACGAGCAGTACTTC CASSAGDDYEQYF TRBJ2-7 TRBV5-6 - -
TGTGCCAGCAGCGTAGAGGGCCCGGGAACAGATACGCAGTATTTT CASSVEGPGTDTQYF TRBJ2-3 TRBV9 - -
TGTTCTGGCTGGGCCGGGGAGCTGTTTTTT CSGWAGELFF TRBJ2-2 TRBV30 - once
TGTGCCACCAGCAGAGCCCGGACAGATAATTCACCCCTCCACTTT CATSRARTDNSPLHF TRBJ1-6 TRBV15 - -
TGTGCCAGCAGCCCCAGCGGGACACCGCTCCACTTT CASSPSGTPLHF TRBJ1-6 TRBV7-9 - -
TGTGCCAGCAGTGGTGACAGGGGGCAGCCCCAGCATTTT CASSGDRGQPQHF TRBJ1-5 TRBV6-1 TRBD1 -
TGTGCCACCGGGTCAGGGGATCCCGGGGAGCTGTTTTTT CATGSGDPGELFF TRBJ2-2 TRBV10-3 - -
TGCGCCAGCAGCTTGGGTGACTACGAGCAGTACTTC CASSLGDYEQYF TRBJ2-7 TRBV5-1 - -
TGTGCCAGCAGCTTAGTAAGGGGATTGGGACTAGCGGGAGGTGAGACCCAGTACTTC CASSLVRGLGLAGGETQYF TRBJ2-5 TRBV11-3 TRBD2 -
TGCGCCAGCAGCCAAGAAAGGTTAAGCACAGATACGCAGTATTTT CASSQERLSTDTQYF TRBJ2-3 TRBV4-3 - -
TGTGCCAGCAGCCAAGTTGACGGCTACGAGCAGTACTTC CASSQVDGYEQYF TRBJ2-7 TRBV9 - -
TGTGCCAGCAGCCCAATGACCGGGTCTGGAAACACCATATATTTT CASSPMTGSGNTIYF TRBJ1-3 TRBV13 - -
TGTGCCAGCAGTTACTCTGTGGGGGGCGACGAGCAGTACTTC CASSYSVGGDEQYF TRBJ2-7 TRBV6-6 - -
TGTGCCAGCAGCTGGGGTATTGCGGGAGCGTATGAGCAGTTCTTC CASSWGIAGAYEQFF TRBJ2-1 TRBV5-4 TRBD2 -
TGCGCCAGCAGTGAGTCGGCCACAGGGTATAATTCACCCCTCCACTTT CASSESATGYNSPLHF TRBJ1-6 TRBV10-2 - -
TGTGCCAGCAGCTTAGAGGCAGCTGGGGCCAACGTCCTGACTTTC CASSLEAAGANVLTF TRBJ2-6 TRBV7-6 - -
TGCGCCAGCAGCTCGGGACAGGGTACTAACTATGGCTACACCTTC CASSSGQGTNYGYTF TRBJ1-2 TRBV5-1 TRBD1 -
TGTGCCAGCAGCGGCAGCGGACTAGCGGACTACAATGAGCAGTTCTTC CASSGSGLADYNEQFF TRBJ2-1 TRBV7-8 TRBD2 -
TGTGCTAGTGGTTTTGGAGGGTCCCACGAGCAGTACTTC CASGFGGSHEQYF TRBJ2-7 TRBV12-5 - -
TGTGCCAGCAGCCCGGTTTTTGATGAGCAGTTCTTC CASSPVFDEQFF TRBJ2-1 TRBV5-5 - -
TGTGCCAGCTTGGTTGTCTTGAACTATGGCTACACCTTC CASLVVLNYGYTF TRBJ1-2 TRBV27 - once
TGTGCCAGCAGCGAAGGGGCTGGGAGGGGGTACTATGGCTACACCTTC CASSEGAGRGYYGYTF TRBJ1-2 TRBV13 - -